This T cell receptor beta chain was sequenced for a study of T cell responses to AZD1222 COVID-19 vaccine. Concerning this clone: The antigen remains undetermined.

General observations from the study: The peak T cell response came first, and repertoires were sampled only after it. Donors were chiefly white British, with a greater number of females, and clonal diversity was perhaps underestimated.

Generated by immunoSEQ multiplex PCR, the TCRdb table keeps only in-frame clones and is missing some. The sample lists about 130,000 clones, roughly nine tenths occurring once. The specimen comprised peripheral blood, sampled on day 0 of AZD1222 vaccination. This TCR was recovered from an adult in good health.

In DNA, the CDR3 is TGTGCTAGTACGGGACAGCCTAATTCACCCCTCCACTTT. It codes for CASTGQPNSPLHF. The chain uses TRBV12-5 and TRBJ1-6, with 7 bases that match TRBD1. V gave up 8 bases and J gave up 6 bases; unmatched junction bases: 4. Germline V gene sequence: CDR1 LGHNT, CDR2 FRNRAP. The CDR3 totals 13 residues.